Below, 27 T cell receptor beta chains from the same sample are listed, as sequenced in a study of regulatory T cells in long-lasting Graves disease. Library construction for TCR beta used iRepertoire HTBI primers and Arm-PCR of CDR3 regions. TCRdb re-analysed the multiplex PCR reads in MiXCR, keeping a single row per CDR3 protein. The sample lists a few hundred thousand distinct CDR3 sequences, about 14% seen once, with 17% in the top ten. Sample time point: newly diagnosed GD, antithyroid drugs for less than 3 months. Scientists built the TCR library using RNA that was extracted from PBMCs. These data also formed part of another study, on T cells in Graves' hyperthyroidism and ophthalmopathy.

The source was peripheral blood mononuclear cells (PBMCs), collected at new diagnosis, from a patient treated with antithyroid drugs. These receptors were obtained from a woman aged 50 to 60 with Graves disease.

There are many counts of this clonotype. CDR3 protein: CASSDGTSGRAFQETQYF. CDR3 in DNA: TGTGCCAGCAGTGATGGGACTAGCGGGAGGGCGTTTCAAGAGACCCAGTACTTC. The chain couples TRBV28 to TRBJ2-5; TRBD2 matches at 16 bases. This CDR3 is built from 18 residues. Germline V gene sequence: CDR1 MDHEN, CDR2 SYDVKM. Trimming removed 5 bases from V and 2 bases from J; junction bases left unmatched: 8.

This clonotype was seen ten or more times. The junction departs from germline at one end; a sequencing error may be responsible. This chain joins TRBV7-2 and TRBJ2-3; 15 bases match TRBD2. The CDR3 spans 12 residues. Germline V CDR1 and CDR2: SGHTA, FQGNSA. The CDR3 is CASSSRTSGRVF. The CDR3 nucleotides are TGTGCCAGCAGCTCCCGGACTAGCGGGAGGGTCTTT. Drawing the rest from reference TRBV7-2 and TRBJ2-3, the complete variable domain is GAGVSQSPSNKVTEKGKDVELRCDPISGHTALYWYRQSLGQGLEFLIYFQGNSAPDKSGLPSDRFSAERTGGSVSTLTIQRTQQEDSAVYLCASSSRTSGRVFGPGTRLTVL.

In this sample, this clonotype turned up many times. V and J are TRBV12-3 or TRBV12-4 and TRBJ2-1; D call uncertain. V shed 3 bases and J shed 9 bases, with 9 bases lying between them. The CDR3 has 12 amino acids. CDR3 amino acids: CASSLLLSEQFF. The CDR3 DNA reads as TGTGCCAGCAGTTTGTTACTAAGTGAGCAGTTCTTC.

The J gene is TRBJ2-6, the V gene TRBV19, with 11 bases identical to TRBD2. Germline-derived CDR1 and CDR2 are LNHDA and SQIVND (reference sequence). The V and J ends lost 5 bases and 0 bases, in that order; junction bases with no gene match: 9. This CDR3 has 19 amino acids. In nucleotides, the CDR3 is TGTGCCAGTAGTGAACTTGGGACTAGCGGAATCTCTGGGGCCAACGTCCTGACTTTC. As protein: CASSELGTSGISGANVLTF.

This clonotype showed up just a few times. V gene TRBV29-1 combines with J gene TRBJ1-3, with a weak D call TRBD1 (5 bases). The V gene lost 3 bases and the J gene lost 3 bases, with 9 bases spanning the gap. The CDR3 is made up of 13 amino acids. CDR1 SQVTM and CDR2 ANQGSEA come from the germline V gene. The CDR3 region has the DNA TGCAGCGTTGATATGGGGGGTGGAAACACCATATATTTT. Its protein product is CSVDMGGGNTIYF. The full variable domain, completed using reference TRBV29-1 and TRBJ1-3, is SAVISQKPSRDICQRGTSLTIQCQVDSQVTMMFWYRQQPGQSLTLIATANQGSEATYESGFVIDKFPISRPNLTFSTLTVSNMSPEDSSIYLCSVDMGGGNTIYFGEGSWLTVV.

This clonotype was found a few times. One end of the junction does not line up with germline, which may come from a read error. This chain joins TRBV10-3 and TRBJ2-7; 8 positions agree with TRBD1. CDR3 length: 17 amino acids. CDR1 ENHRY and CDR2 SYGVKD come from the germline V gene. The CDR3 DNA is TGTGCCACCAGTGATTCCGACAGGGGACAACCTCGCTACGAGCAGTACTTC. It specifies CATSDSDRGQPRYEQYF.

About this clonotype itself: A much more abundant neighbour one base away suggests this may be a read error. The rearrangement uses TRBV30 and TRBJ2-7; a weak D match, TRBD1 (5 bases). The DNA end lines up better with TRBJ1-2; the J call may be wrong. The CDR3 runs 14 residues. CDR1 is GTSNPN and CDR2 is SVGIG in the germline V gene (reference sequence). The CDR3 loop is CAYNYRYLGYGYTF. In DNA, the CDR3 is TGTGCCTACAACTACAGGTACCTCGGCTATGGCTACACCTTC.

In its sample, this clonotype was seen many times. This chain joins TRBV4-1 and TRBJ2-1; D unresolved. The V gene lost 3 bases and the J gene lost 0 bases, with 21 bases spanning the gap. This CDR3 is 19 amino acids long. Per the germline V gene, CDR1 is MGHRA and CDR2 is YSYEKL. CDR3 coding DNA: TGCGCCAGCAGCCAGTCGCAGTATTCACAACTCAGCTCCTACAATGAGCAGTTCTTC. Translated, it gives CASSQSQYSQLSSYNEQFF.

The sample holds many counts of this clonotype. The rearrangement links TRBV28 to TRBJ2-2, with D possibly TRBD1 on 6 matching bases. CDR3 length equals 19 residues. With 4 bases removed from V and 0 bases from J, the gap between germline ends came to 21 bases. The germline CDR1 and CDR2 sequences are MDHEN and SYDVKM. Here the CDR3 DNA reads TGTGCCAGCAGTTGGACGTTCGGGACACCGAACGCGAACACCGGGGAGCTGTTTTTT. Translating gives CASSWTFGTPNANTGELFF.

Ten or more counts support this clonotype. The J gene is TRBJ2-2, the V gene TRBV12-3 or TRBV12-4; 8 bases line up with TRBD2. V gave up 5 bases and J gave up 5 bases; unmatched junction bases: 7. This CDR3 has 15 residues. CDR3 nucleotide sequence: TGTGCCAGCAGTCCCGGGACTAGTAGTACCGGGGAGCTGTTTTTT. Protein: CASSPGTSSTGELFF.

This rearrangement joins TRBV6-9 to TRBJ1-4, with D perhaps TRBD1 (6 bases). The CDR3 extends over 14 amino acids. V was clipped by 3 bases and J by 8 bases, with 13 bases between them. The germline CDR1 and CDR2 sequences are MNHGY and SVAAGI. This CDR3 reads CASSYGTTYEKLFF. The CDR3, as DNA: TGTGCCAGCAGTTACGGGACAACGTACGAAAAACTGTTTTTT.

This clonotype was seen more than once but under ten times. The chain joins TRBV10-1 to TRBJ2-2; 9 bases map to TRBD1. The CDR3 is 15 residues long. The V segment lost 4 bases and the J segment 0 bases; nucleotides outside the gene matches: 0. Germline CDR1 is WNHNN and CDR2 is SYGVQD (reference sequence). The CDR3 reads CASSGQGANTGELFF. The CDR3 nucleotides are TGCGCCAGCAGTGGACAGGGGGCGAACACCGGGGAGCTGTTTTTT.

In its sample, this clonotype was seen many times. The chain recombines TRBV5-1 with TRBJ2-7, with TRBD2 as a possible D gene (6 bases). CDR3 length: 14 amino acids. Germline values: CDR1 SGHRS, CDR2 YFSETQ. Trimming removed 2 bases from V and 2 bases from J, with 11 bases in between. CDR3 bases: TGCGCCAGCAGCTTTGGGGAGGTGGCCTACGAGCAGTACTTC. The encoded protein is CASSFGEVAYEQYF.

This clonotype was detected only once. This may stem from a read error, because a much larger clone lies one nucleotide away. The J gene is TRBJ1-5, the V gene TRBV7-3; TRBD1 is a possible D gene (5 bases). Germline values: CDR1 SGHTA, CDR2 FQGTGA. This CDR3 has 13 residues. CDR3 region: CTSSLTANQPQHF. CDR3 in DNA: TGTACCAGCAGCTTGACAGCCAATCAGCCCCAGCATTTT.

This clonotype has at least ten counts. The J gene is TRBJ2-3, the V gene TRBV27; a weak D match, TRBD2 (6 bases). Per germline, CDR1 MNHEY and CDR2 SMNVEV (reference sequence). Between the trimmed V and J ends, which lost 1 base and 1 base, there was a span of 18 bases. This CDR3 spans 18 amino acids. This CDR3 reads CASSLLGAELAGTDTQYF. The DNA for the CDR3 is TGTGCCAGCAGTTTATTAGGGGCTGAACTAGCAGGCACAGATACGCAGTATTTT.

The chain recombines TRBV6-1 with TRBJ1-5, with no clear D. The germline V and J ends were trimmed by 2 bases and 6 bases, with 8 bases remaining between them. Per the germline V gene, CDR1 is MNHNS and CDR2 is SASEGT. The CDR3 is 13 residues long. The CDR3 reads CASSELVGQPQHF. DNA for the CDR3: TGTGCCAGCAGTGAATTAGTGGGTCAGCCCCAGCATTTT.

This chain uses TRBV4-1 with TRBJ1-5, with D perhaps matching TRBD1 (6 bases). Germline CDR1 reads MGHRA; CDR2 reads YSYEKL. Trimming removed 3 bases from V and 2 bases from J, with 14 bases in between. The CDR3 is made up of 16 amino acids. CDR3 protein: CASSQPGHDRNQPQHF. The CDR3 DNA reads as TGCGCCAGCAGCCAGCCGGGACATGATCGCAATCAGCCCCAGCATTTT.

V and J are TRBV7-6 and TRBJ1-4; no definite D call. The CDR3 runs to 18 residues. Germline V gives CDR1 SGHVS, CDR2 FNYEAQ. Between the trimmed V and J ends, which lost 2 bases and 0 bases, there was a span of 16 bases. The CDR3 sequence is CASSLLSRGPTTNEKLFF. The DNA for the CDR3 is TGTGCCAGCAGCTTATTGAGTCGAGGCCCCACAACTAATGAAAAACTGTTTTTT.

The chain is built from TRBV6-2 or TRBV6-3 and TRBJ2-3; possibly TRBD2 for D (5 bases). Germline assignment: CDR1 MNHEY and CDR2 SVGEGT. V lost 2 bases and J 2 bases, leaving 8 bases between the germline ends. The CDR3 extends over 14 amino acids. This CDR3 reads CASSYTRITDTQYF. Written as DNA, the CDR3 is TGTGCCAGCAGTTACACTAGGATCACAGATACGCAGTATTTT.

This clonotype was seen ten or more times. The chain has TRBV7-8 and TRBJ2-7, with D hard to call. The CDR3 spans 15 residues. Trimming cost V 1 base and J 1 base, with 11 bases left between them. The germline V gene encodes CDR1 SGHVS and CDR2 FQNEAQ. CDR3 DNA sequence: TGTGCCAGCAGCTTAGATGATCACTCTTCCTACGAGCAGTACTTC. It is translated as CASSLDDHSSYEQYF.

In regard to this clonotype: This sequence may be a read error, since a much larger clone differs from it by one base. The chain couples TRBV29-1 to TRBJ2-2; the match to TRBD1 covers 8 bases. The J segment lost 9 bases and the V segment lost 6 bases, leaving 15 bases of the junction unmatched. The CDR3 covers 15 residues. Germline CDR1 SQVTM, CDR2 ANQGSEA. CDR3 nucleotide sequence: TGCAGCGTGATGGCAGGGGGCAAAACTGGCAGGGAGCTGTTTTTT. Protein sequence: CSVMAGGKTGRELFF.

This clonotype appeared a few times. J is TRBJ1-2 and V is TRBV4-1, with D uncertain. V lost 0 bases, J lost 2 bases, and 10 bases lay in between. The CDR3 loop spans 15 amino acids. Germline CDR1 is MGHRA and CDR2 is YSYEKL. The CDR3 DNA reads TGCGCCAGCAGCCAAGATCTCGGGGAGAACTATGGCTACACCTTC. It is translated as CASSQDLGENYGYTF.

This clonotype was picked up a small number of times. The J gene is TRBJ1-3, the V gene TRBV3-1; the match to TRBD1 covers 7 bases. Germline CDR1 is LGHDT and CDR2 is YNNKEL (reference sequence). Trimming at V came to 5 bases and at J to 1 base, leaving 8 bases not matched to a gene. The CDR3 is 16 residues long. DNA of the CDR3: TGTGCCAGCAGCTTCTCGCCAGGGGGATCTGGAAACACCATATATTTT. Its protein product is CASSFSPGGSGNTIYF.

The chain employs TRBV6-5 and TRBJ2-3, with D possibly TRBD2 on 5 matching bases. CDR1 and CDR2 (germline): MNHEY, SVGAGI. This CDR3 is 17 amino acids long. Trimming removed 2 bases from V and 2 bases from J, with 17 bases in between. This CDR3 reads CASSYLGTRLTTDTQYF. CDR3 bases: TGTGCCAGCAGTTACCTTGGAACTAGACTTACCACAGATACGCAGTATTTT.

The rearrangement uses TRBV3-1 and TRBJ2-1, with 8 bases identical to TRBD2. The CDR3 is 18 residues long. Germline V gene data show CDR1 as LGHDT and CDR2 as YNNKEL (reference sequence). Unmatched junction bases numbered 8, after V lost 1 base and J lost 0 bases. CDR3 sequence (DNA): TGTGCCAGCAGCCAAGGGGGGCTAGCGGGCGGCTCCTACAATGAGCAGTTCTTC. Translated: CASSQGGLAGGSYNEQFF.

This clonotype was found a few times. This sequence joins TRBV19 and TRBJ1-1; no clear D. Per germline, CDR1 LNHDA and CDR2 SQIVND (reference sequence). The V end lost 1 base, the J end lost 0 bases, and 6 bases lay between the germline ends. The length of the CDR3 is 14 residues. The CDR3 bases are TGTGCCAGTAGTATAGGACACTTGAACACTGAAGCTTTCTTT. Protein product: CASSIGHLNTEAFF.

This clonotype was seen at least ten times. This rearrangement joins TRBV2 to TRBJ1-4, with a possible D match to TRBD1 (5 bases). The V gene's germline CDR1 is SNHLY and CDR2 FYNNEI. This CDR3 contains 14 residues. The V end lost 6 bases, the J end lost 7 bases, and 15 bases lay between the germline ends. The CDR3 coding sequence is TGTGCCAGCAGACCAGGGCCGCGGGGTGAAAAACTGTTTTTT. Encoded protein: CASRPGPRGEKLFF.